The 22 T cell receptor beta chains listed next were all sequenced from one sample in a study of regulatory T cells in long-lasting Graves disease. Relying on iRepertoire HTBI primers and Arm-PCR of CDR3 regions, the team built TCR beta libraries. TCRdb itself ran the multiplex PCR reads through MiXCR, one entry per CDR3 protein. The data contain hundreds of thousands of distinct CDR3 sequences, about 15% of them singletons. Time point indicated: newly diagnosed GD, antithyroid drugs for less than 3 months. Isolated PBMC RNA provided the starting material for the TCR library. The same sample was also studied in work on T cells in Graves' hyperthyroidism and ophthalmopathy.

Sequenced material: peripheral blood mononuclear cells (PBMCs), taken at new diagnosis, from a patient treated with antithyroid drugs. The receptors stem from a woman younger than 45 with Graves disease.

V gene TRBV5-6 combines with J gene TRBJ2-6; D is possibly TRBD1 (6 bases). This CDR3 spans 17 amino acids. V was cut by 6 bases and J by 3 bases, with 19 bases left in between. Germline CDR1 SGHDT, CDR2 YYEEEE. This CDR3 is CASTPPPGVGGANVLTF. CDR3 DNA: TGTGCCAGCACCCCGCCCCCAGGGGTCGGTGGGGCCAACGTCCTGACTTTC. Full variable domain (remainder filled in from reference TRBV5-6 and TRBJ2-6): DAGVTQSPTHLIKTRGQQVTLRCSPKSGHDTVSWYQQALGQGPQFIFQYYEEEERQRGNFPDRFSGHQFPNYSSELNVNALLLGDSALYLCASTPPPGVGGANVLTFGAGSRLTVL.

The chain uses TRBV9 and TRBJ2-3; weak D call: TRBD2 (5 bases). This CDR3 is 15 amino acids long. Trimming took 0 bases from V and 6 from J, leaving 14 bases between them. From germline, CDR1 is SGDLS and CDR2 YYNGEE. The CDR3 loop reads CASSVERTGVDTQYF. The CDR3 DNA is TGTGCCAGCAGCGTAGAAAGGACCGGGGTGGATACGCAGTATTTT.

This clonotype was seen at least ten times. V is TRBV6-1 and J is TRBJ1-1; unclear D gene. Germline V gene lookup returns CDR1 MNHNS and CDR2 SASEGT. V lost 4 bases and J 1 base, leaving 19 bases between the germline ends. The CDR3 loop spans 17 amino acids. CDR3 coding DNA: TGTGCCAGCAGTGCCCCTGTCCTAAAGGTTGGGAACACTGAAGCTTTCTTT. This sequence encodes CASSAPVLKVGNTEAFF.

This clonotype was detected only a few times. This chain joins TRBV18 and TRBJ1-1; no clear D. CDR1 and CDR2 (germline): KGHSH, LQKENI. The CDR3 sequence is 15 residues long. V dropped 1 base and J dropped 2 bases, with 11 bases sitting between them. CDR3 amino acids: CASSPQAQTNTEAFF. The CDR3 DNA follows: TGTGCCAGCTCACCACAGGCGCAGACCAACACTGAAGCTTTCTTT.

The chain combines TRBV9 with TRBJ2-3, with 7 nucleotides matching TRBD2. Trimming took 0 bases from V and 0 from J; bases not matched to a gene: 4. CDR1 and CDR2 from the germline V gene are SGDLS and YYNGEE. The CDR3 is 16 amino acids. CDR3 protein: CASSVALAESTDTQYF. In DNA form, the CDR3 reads TGTGCCAGCAGCGTAGCTCTAGCGGAGAGCACAGATACGCAGTATTTT.

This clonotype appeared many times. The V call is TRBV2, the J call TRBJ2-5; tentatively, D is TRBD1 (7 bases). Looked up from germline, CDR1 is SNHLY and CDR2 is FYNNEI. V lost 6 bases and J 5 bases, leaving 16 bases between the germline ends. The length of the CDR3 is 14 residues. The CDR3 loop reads CASRFQGGRETQYF. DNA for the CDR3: TGTGCCAGCAGGTTTCAGGGGGGCAGGGAGACCCAGTACTTC.

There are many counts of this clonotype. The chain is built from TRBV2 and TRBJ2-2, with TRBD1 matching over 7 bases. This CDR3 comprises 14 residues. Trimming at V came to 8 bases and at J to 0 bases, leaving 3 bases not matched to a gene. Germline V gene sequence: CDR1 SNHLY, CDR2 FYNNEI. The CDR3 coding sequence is TGTGCCAGCGTGGGACAGTCGAACACCGGGGAGCTGTTTTTT. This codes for CASVGQSNTGELFF.

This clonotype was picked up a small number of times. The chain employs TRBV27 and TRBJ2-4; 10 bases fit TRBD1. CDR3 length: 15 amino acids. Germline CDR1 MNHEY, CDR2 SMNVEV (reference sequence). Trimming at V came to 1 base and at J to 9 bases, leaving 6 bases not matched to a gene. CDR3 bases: TGTGCCAGCAGTTTATTGGGACAGGGGTCGGGCATTCAGTACTTC. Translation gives CASSLLGQGSGIQYF.

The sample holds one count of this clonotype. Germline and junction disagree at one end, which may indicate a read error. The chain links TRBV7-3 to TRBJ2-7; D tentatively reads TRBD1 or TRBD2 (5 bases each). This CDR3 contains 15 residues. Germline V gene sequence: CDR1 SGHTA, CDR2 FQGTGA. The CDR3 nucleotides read TGTGCCAGCAGCTTAGATCCCCCTGGTTTGGGGGAGCGGTACTTC. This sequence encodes CASSLDPPGLGERYF.

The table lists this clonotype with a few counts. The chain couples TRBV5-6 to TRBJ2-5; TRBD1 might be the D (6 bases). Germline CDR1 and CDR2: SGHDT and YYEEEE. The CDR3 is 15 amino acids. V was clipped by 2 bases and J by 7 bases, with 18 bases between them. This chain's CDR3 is CASSFGGQLRMTQYF. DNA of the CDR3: TGTGCCAGCAGCTTCGGAGGACAGCTAAGAATGACCCAGTACTTC.

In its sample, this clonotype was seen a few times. The CDR3 here is CASADRGGSEGKLFF. DNA of the CDR3: TGTGCCAGCGCCGACAGGGGTGGGTCAGAGGGTAAACTGTTTTTT. V is TRBV27 and J is TRBJ1-4; 8 nucleotides align to TRBD1. There are 15 residues in the CDR3. Germline V gene lookup returns CDR1 MNHEY and CDR2 SMNVEV (reference sequence). The V and J ends lost 8 bases and 11 bases, in that order; junction bases with no gene match: 16. Based on the CDR3 plus reference TRBV27 and TRBJ1-4, the full variable domain is EAQVTQNPRYLITVTGKKLTVTCSQNMNHEYMSWYRQDPGLGLRQIYYSMNVEVTDKGDVPEGYKVSRKEKRNFPLILESPSPNQTSLYFCASADRGGSEGKLFFGSGTQLSVL.

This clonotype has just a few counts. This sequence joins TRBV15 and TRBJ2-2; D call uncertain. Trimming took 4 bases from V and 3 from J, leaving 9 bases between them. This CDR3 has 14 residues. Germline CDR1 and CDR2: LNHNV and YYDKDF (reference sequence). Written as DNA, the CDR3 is TGTGCCACCAGCATCTCGGCTTACACCGGGGAGCTGTTTTTT. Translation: CATSISAYTGELFF.

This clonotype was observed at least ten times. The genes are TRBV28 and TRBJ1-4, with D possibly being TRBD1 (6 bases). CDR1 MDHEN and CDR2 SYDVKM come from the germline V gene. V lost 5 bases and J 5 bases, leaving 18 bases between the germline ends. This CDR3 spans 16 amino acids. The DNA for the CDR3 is TGTGCCAGCAGTCCCTTCTTCAGGGGCCCAAATGAAAAACTGTTTTTT. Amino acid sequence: CASSPFFRGPNEKLFF.

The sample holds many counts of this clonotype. Here the CDR3 reads CASSPGAGISYEQYF. CDR3 nucleotides: TGTGCCAGCAGTCCAGGCGCGGGGATCTCCTACGAGCAGTACTTC. This sequence joins TRBV12-3 or TRBV12-4 and TRBJ2-7, with D possibly being TRBD2 (6 bases). This CDR3 has 15 amino acids. V gave up 5 bases and J gave up 0 bases, with 14 bases separating them.

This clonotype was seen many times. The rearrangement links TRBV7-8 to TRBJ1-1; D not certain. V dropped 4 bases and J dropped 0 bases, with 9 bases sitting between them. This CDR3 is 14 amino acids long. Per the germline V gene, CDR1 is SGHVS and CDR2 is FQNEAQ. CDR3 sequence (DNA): TGTGCCAGCAGCTCTTGGACGGTGAACACTGAAGCTTTCTTT. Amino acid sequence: CASSSWTVNTEAFF. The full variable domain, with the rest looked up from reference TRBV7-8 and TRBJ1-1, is GAGVSQSPRYKVAKRGQDVALRCDPISGHVSLFWYQQALGQGPEFLTYFQNEAQLDKSGLPSDRFFAERPEGSVSTLKIQRTQQEDSAVYLCASSSWTVNTEAFFGQGTRLTVV.

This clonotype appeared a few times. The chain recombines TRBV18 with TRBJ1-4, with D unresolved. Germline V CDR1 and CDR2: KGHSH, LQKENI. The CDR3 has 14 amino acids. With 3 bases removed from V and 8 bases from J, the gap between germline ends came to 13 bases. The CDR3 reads CASSPSGGMEKLFF. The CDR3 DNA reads TGTGCCAGCTCACCCAGTGGCGGGATGGAAAAACTGTTTTTT.

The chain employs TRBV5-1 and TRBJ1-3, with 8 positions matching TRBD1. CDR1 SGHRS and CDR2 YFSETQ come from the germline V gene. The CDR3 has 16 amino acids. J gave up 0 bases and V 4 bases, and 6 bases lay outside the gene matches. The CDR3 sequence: CASSPGGTGSGNTIYF. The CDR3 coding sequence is TGCGCCAGCAGCCCGGGCGGGACAGGCTCTGGAAACACCATATATTTT.

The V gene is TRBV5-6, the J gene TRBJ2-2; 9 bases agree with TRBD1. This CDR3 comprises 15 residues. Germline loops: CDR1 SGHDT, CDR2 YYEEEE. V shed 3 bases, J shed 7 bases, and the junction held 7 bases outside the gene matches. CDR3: CASSYRDRVDGELFF. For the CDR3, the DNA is TGTGCCAGCAGCTACCGGGACAGGGTGGACGGGGAGCTGTTTTTT.

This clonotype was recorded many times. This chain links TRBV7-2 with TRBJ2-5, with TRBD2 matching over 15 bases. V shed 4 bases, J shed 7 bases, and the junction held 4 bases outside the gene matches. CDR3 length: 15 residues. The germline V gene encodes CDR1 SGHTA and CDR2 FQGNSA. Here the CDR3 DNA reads TGTGCCAGCAGCTCGGGACTAGCGGGAGGTGGGACCCAGTACTTC. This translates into CASSSGLAGGGTQYF. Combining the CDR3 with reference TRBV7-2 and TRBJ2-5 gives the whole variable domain GAGVSQSPSNKVTEKGKDVELRCDPISGHTALYWYRQSLGQGLEFLIYFQGNSAPDKSGLPSDRFSAERTGGSVSTLTIQRTQQEDSAVYLCASSSGLAGGGTQYFGPGTRLLVL.

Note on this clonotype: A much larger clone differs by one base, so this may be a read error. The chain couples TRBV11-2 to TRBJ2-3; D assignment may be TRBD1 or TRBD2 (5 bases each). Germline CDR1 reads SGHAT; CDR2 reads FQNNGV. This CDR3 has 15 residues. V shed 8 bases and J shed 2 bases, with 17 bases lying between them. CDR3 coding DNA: TGTGCCAGCTCATGGGACCCTTACTCCACAGATACGCAGTATTTT. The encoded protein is CASSWDPYSTDTQYF. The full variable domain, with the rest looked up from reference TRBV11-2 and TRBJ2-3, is EAGVAQSPRYKIIEKRQSVAFWCNPISGHATLYWYQQILGQGPKLLIQFQNNGVVDDSQLPKDRFSAERLKGVDSTLKIQPAKLEDSAVYLCASSWDPYSTDTQYFGPGTRLTVL.

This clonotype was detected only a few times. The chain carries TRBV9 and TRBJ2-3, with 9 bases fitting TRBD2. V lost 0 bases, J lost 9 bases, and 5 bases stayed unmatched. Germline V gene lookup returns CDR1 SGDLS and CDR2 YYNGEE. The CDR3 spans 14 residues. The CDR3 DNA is TGTGCCAGCAGCGTAGGGAGGACTAGCGCCACGCAGTATTTT. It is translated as CASSVGRTSATQYF.

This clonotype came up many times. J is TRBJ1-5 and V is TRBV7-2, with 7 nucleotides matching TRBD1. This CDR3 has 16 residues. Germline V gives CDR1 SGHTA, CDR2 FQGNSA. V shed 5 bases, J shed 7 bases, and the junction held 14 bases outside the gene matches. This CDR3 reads CASSPTGGQGVQPQHF. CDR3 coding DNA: TGTGCCAGCAGCCCAACCGGGGGGCAGGGGGTGCAGCCCCAGCATTTT.